Described below is a single T cell receptor (beta chain) sequence and its context. Study processing details: Amplification from reference gene primers served as the basis for estimated nucleated cell counts. The table came from immunoSEQ multiplex PCR; TCRdb's copy has only in-frame clones and leaves some out. V, J and clone size derive from that table, while D and trimming were established from the DNA sequence. The table has over 60,000 clones, 85% to 90% seen once. These data originate in a study of blood T cell repertoires in COVID-19. Study as a whole: There were acute and convalescent COVID-19 samples, and they came from the United States, Italy and Spain. Sources were T cells, B-cell-depleted T cells, or PBMCs; the material itself was cDNA or gDNA.

The germline CDR1 and CDR2 sequences are SGHTA and FQGTGA. The V and J ends lost 2 bases and 0 bases, in that order; junction bases with no gene match: 0. The CDR3 extends over 15 amino acids. The sequence derives from a man between 65 and 85 years old with active or convalescent COVID-19. Sequencing was carried out using peripheral blood. The rearrangement links TRBV7-3 to TRBJ2-3; 9 bases are a match to TRBD2. CDR3 in amino acids: CASSLLAGSTDTQYF. The CDR3 DNA is TGTGCCAGCAGCTTACTAGCGGGGAGCACAGATACGCAGTATTTT.